This T cell receptor (beta chain) was captured in a study of blood T cell repertoires in COVID-19. Study overall: Acute and convalescent COVID-19 specimens originated in the United States, Italy and Spain.

This clone has a handful of counts. Germline V lookup: CDR1 SGHTA, CDR2 FQGNSA. The CDR3 consists of 14 residues. J lost 3 bases, V lost 5 bases, and 3 bases had no gene match. Sequencing was performed with immunoSEQ multiplex PCR; in TCRdb, only in-frame clones are kept and a portion is missing. The sample shows approximately 230,000 clones, about 91% of them seen only once. The sample was peripheral blood. This TCR came from a woman in her thirties with COVID-19, enrolled during active disease. The chain joins TRBV7-2 to TRBJ1-5; the match to TRBD1 covers 8 bases. The CDR3 sequence is CASSRQGTNQPQHF. The CDR3 coding sequence is TGTGCCAGCAGCAGACAGGGGACCAATCAGCCCCAGCATTTT. Full variable domain (missing parts from reference TRBV7-2 and TRBJ1-5): GAGVSQSPSNKVTEKGKDVELRCDPISGHTALYWYRQSLGQGLEFLIYFQGNSAPDKSGLPSDRFSAERTGGSVSTLTIQRTQQEDSAVYLCASSRQGTNQPQHFGDGTRLSIL.